This T cell receptor (beta chain) derives from a study of control samples from healthy donors and cancer patients. TCRdb's table, derived via immunoSEQ multiplex PCR, lists solely in-frame clones and lacks some. The sample carries over 45,000 clones, around 90% recorded once. V lost 3 bases to trimming and J lost 6 bases; unmatched junction nucleotides: 6. Germline V gene sequence: CDR1 MNHNS, CDR2 SASEGT. This CDR3 comprises 15 residues. The chain links TRBV6-1 to TRBJ2-2; 8 nucleotides match TRBD1. This receptor was taken from a man younger than 40 with colorectal cancer. Sequencing was done on a sample of PBMCs. DNA of the CDR3: TGTGCCAGCAGTGAGAGGAAACAGGGGGCCGGGGAGCTGTTTTTT. Its protein is CASSERKQGAGELFF.